The next 6 T cell receptor beta chains were all read from a single sample in a study of blood T cell repertoires in COVID-19. The repertoire was sequenced with immunoSEQ multiplex PCR; TCRdb's copy has only in-frame clones and lacks some. The table records approximately 210,000 clones, roughly four fifths of them present only once. The sample consisted of peripheral blood. These receptors all come from a woman aged 40 to 50 with acute or convalescent COVID-19.

The chain recombines TRBV5-1 with TRBJ1-2, with D possibly being TRBD1 (6 bases). V gave up 4 bases and J gave up 8 bases, with 12 bases separating them. Per germline, CDR1 SGHRS and CDR2 YFSETQ. The CDR3 consists of 12 residues. The CDR3 DNA sequence: TGCGCCAGCAGCACAGGGCCCGGGGGCTACACCTTC. As protein: CASSTGPGGYTF. The complete variable domain, with remaining parts taken from reference TRBV5-1 and TRBJ1-2, reads KAGVTQTPRYLIKTRGQQVTLSCSPISGHRSVSWYQQTPGQGLQFLFEYFSETQRNKGNFPGRFSGRQFSNSRSEMNVSTLELGDSALYLCASSTGPGGYTFGSGTRLTVV.

This chain joins TRBV27 and TRBJ2-5, with D unclear. V was cut by 0 bases and J by 1 base, with 6 bases left in between. CDR3 size: 14 residues. CDR1 MNHEY and CDR2 SMNVEV come from the germline V gene (reference sequence). As DNA, the CDR3 is TGTGCCAGCAGTTTATCGGCGGTCCAAGAGACCCAGTACTTC. Its translation is CASSLSAVQETQYF.

The chain combines TRBV30 with TRBJ1-5, with 9 nucleotides matching TRBD1. The J segment lost 3 bases and the V segment lost 5 bases, leaving 5 bases of the junction unmatched. CDR1 is GTSNPN, CDR2 SVGIG, per germline (reference sequence). CDR3 length equals 14 residues. Here the CDR3 DNA reads TGTGCCTGGGAAGGACAGGGGCCCAATCAGCCCCAGCATTTT. This codes for CAWEGQGPNQPQHF.

This sequence joins TRBV11-2 and TRBJ1-1; D is uncertain. Trimming removed 8 bases at V and 1 base at J, with 26 bases between. The CDR3 is 18 amino acids. Germline V gene lookup returns CDR1 SGHAT and CDR2 FQNNGV. The CDR3 DNA sequence: TGTGCCAGCGAGCTTTGGGCCTTCCAGGAATTGGGGAACACTGAAGCTTTCTTT. Its translation: CASELWAFQELGNTEAFF.

The DNA of the CDR3 is TGTGCCAGCAGTGCTTCTTCTAACTATGGCTACACCTTC. It yields the protein CASSASSNYGYTF. The chain combines TRBV2 with TRBJ1-2; D not certain. V was shortened by 4 bases and J by 0 bases, with 6 bases between the two germline ends. The CDR3 is 13 amino acids. The germline V gene encodes CDR1 SNHLY and CDR2 FYNNEI.

The sample holds many counts of this clone. CDR3 sequence (DNA): TGTGCCAGCAGCTTAGCGGGGGCCGCGACCGGGGAGCTGTTTTTT. It yields the protein CASSLAGAATGELFF. The V and J genes are TRBV7-8 and TRBJ2-2, with a possible D match to TRBD1 (6 bases). The CDR3 has 15 amino acids. Trimming stripped 0 bases from V and 5 bases from J, with 10 bases between. Germline values: CDR1 SGHVS, CDR2 FQNEAQ.